This T cell receptor beta chain was captured by sequencing in a study of neoadjuvant anti-PD-1 for oral cavity cancer. Overall study: Patients without progression got a fourth dose around day 43.

In germline, CDR1 is MGHRA, CDR2 YSYEKL. The CDR3 spans 18 residues. J gave up 4 bases and V 1 base, and 7 bases lay outside the gene matches. Cohort: HPV-negative, locally advanced oral cavity squamous cell carcinoma patients. Findings and caveats of the study: TCR analyses covered only three patients per response group.

About this clone itself: Its antigen is not identified.

TCRdb keeps only in-frame clones here, not all; method: immunoSEQ multiplex PCR. The sample lists 15,000 to 20,000 clones; 67% were seen once. The clonotype was recovered from a person aged 35 to 85 with oral cavity squamous cell carcinoma. The source material was PBMCs, sampled before nivolumab (anti-PD-1) treatment. The chain combines TRBV4-1 with TRBJ2-1; 13 bases are a match to TRBD2. DNA of the CDR3: TGCGCCAGCAGCCAAGGGGGGACTAGCGGGACTCTTTACAATGAGCAGTTCTTC. Residues: CASSQGGTSGTLYNEQFF.